Presented here are 12 T cell receptor beta chains from one specimen sequenced in a study of blood T cell repertoires in COVID-19. TCRdb's table, derived via immunoSEQ multiplex PCR, lists solely in-frame clones and lacks some. Found here are some 75,000 clones, around three quarters of them singletons; the top ten hold around 19%. Sequencing was carried out using peripheral blood. All receptors derive from a woman older than 75 with active or convalescent COVID-19.

The chain uses TRBV25-1 and TRBJ2-7, with D hard to call. Germline V lookup: CDR1 MGHDK, CDR2 SYGVNS. Trimming stripped 5 bases from V and 4 bases from J, with 9 bases between. The CDR3 spans 12 residues. The CDR3 sequence is CASSTVGYEQYF. CDR3 DNA: TGTGCCAGCAGTACGGTTGGTTACGAGCAGTACTTC.

As DNA, the CDR3 is TGTGCCAGCAGCTTAGAGGACAGAGGGCACGAGCAGTACTTC. Its translation is CASSLEDRGHEQYF. The chain uses TRBV7-6 and TRBJ2-7; possibly TRBD1 for D (6 bases). Germline assignment: CDR1 SGHVS and CDR2 FNYEAQ. CDR3 length: 14 residues. V lost 1 base and J lost 5, with 12 bases in between.

This chain uses TRBV2 with TRBJ1-3; no clear D. Germline V gene sequence: CDR1 SNHLY, CDR2 FYNNEI. CDR3 length equals 14 residues. V was cut by 7 bases and J by 0 bases, with 10 bases left in between. For the CDR3, the DNA is TGTGCCAGCAATCCCCGGAGCTCTGGAAACACCATATATTTT. This translates into CASNPRSSGNTIYF.

The chain has TRBV9 and TRBJ1-2, with TRBD1 as a possible D gene (6 bases). CDR1 is SGDLS, CDR2 YYNGEE, per germline. The CDR3 covers 15 residues. The ends were cut back, 0 bases at V and 0 bases at J, with 9 bases in the middle. The DNA for the CDR3 is TGTGCCAGCAGCGTAGGGACAGTAGCTAACTATGGCTACACCTTC. This codes for CASSVGTVANYGYTF.

This clone appeared once. The J gene is TRBJ2-7, the V gene TRBV5-6, with D possibly being TRBD1 (6 bases). This CDR3 comprises 14 residues. The germline V gene has CDR1 SGHDT and CDR2 YYEEEE. The V end was cut by 0 bases, the J end by 4 bases, with 11 bases between. The CDR3 region is CASSLAGTPYEQYF. The CDR3 nucleotides read TGTGCCAGCAGCTTGGCCGGGACACCTTACGAGCAGTACTTC.

This clone showed up just a few times. For the CDR3, the DNA is TGTGCCAGCAGCCCAGGACAGGGTCGAGCAAACTCTGGAAACACCATATATTTT. Residues: CASSPGQGRANSGNTIYF. The J gene is TRBJ1-3, the V gene TRBV11-2; TRBD1 matches at 8 bases. The CDR3 loop spans 18 amino acids. V lost 5 bases, J lost 0 bases, and 12 bases stayed unmatched. Germline lookup yields CDR1 SGHAT and CDR2 FQNNGV. Looking up the rest from reference TRBV11-2 and TRBJ1-3 gives the full variable domain: EAGVAQSPRYKIIEKRQSVAFWCNPISGHATLYWYQQILGQGPKLLIQFQNNGVVDDSQLPKDRFSAERLKGVDSTLKIQPAKLEDSAVYLCASSPGQGRANSGNTIYFGEGSWLTVV.

This clone was observed a single time. The chain uses TRBV29-1 and TRBJ1-1, with TRBD1 as a possible D gene (5 bases). The germline V and J ends were trimmed by 7 bases and 1 base, with 10 bases remaining between them. Germline-derived CDR1 and CDR2 are SQVTM and ANQGSEA. The CDR3 length is 12 residues. The CDR3 coding sequence is TGCAGCGCAAGGGACTCGAACACTGAAGCTTTCTTT. Protein: CSARDSNTEAFF.

This clone has a handful of counts. The V gene is TRBV7-2, the J gene TRBJ2-1, with 8 positions matching TRBD2. Germline CDR1 and CDR2: SGHTA and FQGNSA. The ends lost 6 bases at V and 1 base at J; junction bases unmatched: 11. This CDR3 is 17 amino acids long. DNA for the CDR3: TGTGCCAGCAGTCCCCAAGCGGGCGGGGGGTCCTACAATGAGCAGTTCTTC. Translated: CASSPQAGGGSYNEQFF.

V is TRBV30 and J is TRBJ2-3; a possible D gene is TRBD2 (5 bases). The CDR3 consists of 15 residues. CDR1 is GTSNPN, CDR2 SVGIG, per germline (reference sequence). V was pared by 2 bases and J by 6 bases, with 18 bases between. In DNA, the CDR3 is TGTGCCTGGAGTAAACCCAGCCGGGGAAGCGATACGCAGTATTTT. Protein sequence: CAWSKPSRGSDTQYF.

The chain combines TRBV7-2 with TRBJ2-3; tentative D call: TRBD2 (5 bases). In germline, CDR1 is SGHTA, CDR2 FQGNSA. Trimming left V 0 bases short and J 2 bases short, with 9 bases between. CDR3 size: 15 residues. The CDR3 sequence is CASSLAPGFTDTQYF. CDR3 nucleotide sequence: TGTGCCAGCAGCTTAGCTCCGGGGTTCACAGATACGCAGTATTTT.

The chain links TRBV11-2 to TRBJ1-4; 7 bases fit TRBD1. The length of the CDR3 is 15 residues. Unmatched junction bases numbered 9, after V lost 4 bases and J lost 7 bases. Germline V CDR1 and CDR2: SGHAT, FQNNGV. For the CDR3, the DNA is TGTGCCAGCAGCTCTCCGACAGGGTTCGGTGAAAAACTGTTTTTT. Residues: CASSSPTGFGEKLFF.

This rearrangement joins TRBV4-3 to TRBJ2-5; 8 bases match TRBD1. Germline V CDR1 and CDR2: LGHNA, YSLEER. CDR3 length: 17 residues. The ends lost 1 base at V and 0 bases at J; junction bases unmatched: 7. CDR3 bases: TGCGCCAGCAGCCAAGCCTGGGGACAGGAGCACCAAGAGACCCAGTACTTC. It is translated as CASSQAWGQEHQETQYF.